The subject of this entry is one T cell receptor beta chain. The antigen remains unidentified. Clones were read by immunoSEQ multiplex PCR, and TCRdb kept only the in-frame ones, dropping some. The table shows some 180,000 clones, with more than 90% occurring only once. This CDR3 has 14 amino acids. The germline V gene has CDR1 MNHEY and CDR2 SVGAGI. V dropped 7 bases and J dropped 6; count of bases not matched to a gene: 8. These data belong to a study of T cell responses to AZD1222 COVID-19 vaccine. Findings and caveats of the study: Only five to seven AZD1222 recipients were seropositive at baseline.

The chain joins TRBV6-5 to TRBJ2-7, with 11 bases matching TRBD2. The TCR originated in an adult in good health. The source was peripheral blood, collected on day 0 of AZD1222 vaccination. The CDR3 nucleotides read TGTGCCAGCACCCGGGCCCTAGCGGGAGGCGAGCAGTACTTC. This gives the protein CASTRALAGGEQYF.